These 10 T cell receptor beta chains came from one sample sequenced in a study of blood T cell repertoires in COVID-19. TCRdb's table, derived via immunoSEQ multiplex PCR, lists solely in-frame clones and lacks some. This sample yields a few hundred thousand clones, of which 88% are seen a single time; approximately 10% belongs to the top ten. Sequencing was carried out using peripheral blood. Receptors were obtained from a woman aged 70 to 79 with COVID-19, enrolled during active disease.

In this sample, this clone turned up once. The chain carries TRBV29-1 and TRBJ2-1, with D possibly TRBD1 on 5 matching bases. The CDR3 has 11 amino acids. Germline V CDR1 and CDR2: SQVTM, ANQGSEA. V dropped 6 bases and J dropped 5 bases, with 8 bases sitting between them. The CDR3 DNA reads as TGCAGCGTGAAGACAGACAATGAGCAGTTCTTC. Translation gives CSVKTDNEQFF.

This chain connects TRBV5-1 to TRBJ2-5; 16 bases line up with TRBD2. The junction had 6 bases not matched to a gene; V was cut back by 4 bases and J by 3 bases. The CDR3 is 17 residues long. Germline CDR1 and CDR2: SGHRS and YFSETQ. In DNA, the CDR3 is TGCGCCAGCAGCCCGGGGACTAGCGGGAGGGCAGAAGAGACCCAGTACTTC. Translating it yields CASSPGTSGRAEETQYF.

This rearrangement joins TRBV28 to TRBJ1-2; D is ambiguous. Germline V gives CDR1 MDHEN, CDR2 SYDVKM. The V end was cut by 3 bases, the J end by 5 bases, with 7 bases between. The CDR3 extends over 12 amino acids. The CDR3 DNA reads TGTGCCAGCAGTTTCGGGATATATGGCTACACCTTC. Translation gives CASSFGIYGYTF.

This sequence joins TRBV4-3 and TRBJ1-4; tentatively, D is TRBD1 (6 bases). This CDR3 comprises 14 residues. Trimming took off 0 bases at V and 10 bases at J, with 12 bases between the two ends. Germline V gives CDR1 LGHNA, CDR2 YSLEER. The CDR3 DNA sequence: TGCGCCAGCAGCCAAGAACAGGGTTTTAGAAAACTGTTTTTT. This gives the protein CASSQEQGFRKLFF.

This clone occurred once. V usage is TRBV9 and J usage is TRBJ2-1; 10 bases agree with TRBD2. The CDR3 length is 14 residues. V trimming: 3 bases; J trimming: 8 bases; junction bases outside the gene matches: 5. Per the germline V gene, CDR1 is SGDLS and CDR2 is YYNGEE. CDR3 residues: CASSALAGWDEQFF. The CDR3 DNA follows: TGTGCCAGCAGCGCACTAGCGGGATGGGATGAGCAGTTCTTC.

The rearrangement uses TRBV4-2 and TRBJ1-4; TRBD1 matches at 8 bases. CDR1 is LGHNA, CDR2 YNFKEQ, per germline. The CDR3 has 16 residues. The V and J ends lost 1 base and 5 bases, in that order; junction bases with no gene match: 6. The CDR3 reads CASSQVSGQENEKLFF. For the CDR3, the DNA is TGTGCCAGCAGCCAAGTGTCGGGACAGGAAAATGAAAAACTGTTTTTT.

With respect to this clone: In the same sample, other DNA sequences code for this CDR3. The chain combines TRBV18 with TRBJ1-1, with D maybe TRBD1 (5 bases). The CDR3 is 13 residues long. The germline V gene has CDR1 KGHSH and CDR2 LQKENI. V was trimmed by 5 bases and J by 1 base, leaving 8 bases between them. Here the CDR3 reads CASSETENTEAFF. The CDR3 DNA reads as TGTGCCAGCTCAGAGACAGAGAACACTGAAGCTTTCTTT.

This clone was recorded only once. The V and J genes are TRBV5-1 and TRBJ2-7; TRBD2 matches 12 bases. The junction had 13 bases not matched to a gene; V was cut back by 2 bases and J by 4 bases. The CDR3 consists of 18 residues. The germline V gene encodes CDR1 SGHRS and CDR2 YFSETQ. For the CDR3, the DNA is TGCGCCAGCAGCTTCTTCCGACTAGCGGGAGCACGATATTACGAGCAGTACTTC. Protein sequence: CASSFFRLAGARYYEQYF.

This chain uses TRBV3-1 (or the pseudogene TRBV3-2) with TRBJ1-1, with D possibly TRBD1 on 6 matching bases. The V and J ends lost 7 bases and 5 bases respectively, with 17 bases between them. CDR1 is LGHDT and CDR2 is YNNKEL in the germline V gene (reference sequence). The length of the CDR3 is 14 residues. CDR3 in amino acids: CASTARGGRTEAFF. Here the CDR3 DNA reads TGTGCCAGCACTGCCCGAGGGGGAAGGACTGAAGCTTTCTTT.

The CDR3 coding sequence is TGCAGTGCTAGCAGGCAGGGGCAGTTCTTC. Amino acid sequence: CSASRQGQFF. The chain has TRBV20-1 and TRBJ2-1; D perhaps matches TRBD1 (5 bases). The germline CDR1 and CDR2 sequences are DFQATT and SNEGSKA (reference sequence). Trimming removed 3 bases at V and 12 bases at J, with 9 bases between. The CDR3 length is 10 residues.